The clone carrying this TCR beta chain turned up a few times. The sample originates from a study of blood T cell repertoires in COVID-19. Study overall: Both acute and convalescent COVID-19 samples were obtained from the United States, Italy and Spain.

The CDR3 covers 17 residues. The V and J ends lost 1 base and 3 bases respectively, with 16 bases between them. Germline V gene data show CDR1 as MDHEN and CDR2 as SYDVKM. Produced via immunoSEQ multiplex PCR; TCRdb's table is partial and in-frame only. The repertoire has some 320,000 clones, around 85% of them found once; the top ten carry about 1.9%. This study enrolled people aged 18 to 89 from 20 to 25 US geographic areas. Clinical histories supplied by participants themselves formed the basis of cohort assignment. The V gene is TRBV28, the J gene TRBJ1-3; no reliable D call. The clonotype was recovered from a woman aged 25 to 39 who had been exposed to COVID-19. The specimen was PBMCs or T cells enriched from blood (not recorded which). The CDR3 loop is CASSLSDFGLLGNTIYF. The CDR3, as DNA: TGTGCCAGCAGTTTATCGGATTTTGGGCTCCTTGGAAACACCATATATTTT. Drawing the rest from reference TRBV28 and TRBJ1-3, the complete variable domain is DVKVTQSSRYLVKRTGEKVFLECVQDMDHENMFWYRQDPGLGLRLIYFSYDVKMKEKGDIPEGYSVSREKKERFSLILESASTNQTSMYLCASSLSDFGLLGNTIYFGEGSWLTVV.